The rows below give T cell receptor beta chains drawn from one sample of a study of blood T cell repertoires in COVID-19. Sequencing used immunoSEQ multiplex PCR; TCRdb keeps in-frame clones, though not all of them. The table has under 300,000 clones, 70% to 85% seen once. The source material was PBMCs or T cells enriched from blood (not recorded which). These receptors all come from a man between 35 and 55 years old who had recovered from COVID-19. CDR3s include the opening cysteine and the closing phenylalanine or tryptophan. The order of the fields is clone size, J gene, D gene, V gene, CDR3 protein, CDR3 DNA. The D gene is left open where the match is weak. Not every row has a clone size; where given, it reads once, few, many or a size class.

size: NA; J: TRBJ2-5; D: NA; V: TRBV5-1; CDR3: CASSLVVSGKETQYF; DNA: TGCGCCAGCAGCTTGGTGGTATCGGGGAAAGAGACCCAGTACTTC
size: NA; J: TRBJ2-7; D: TRBD2; V: TRBV3-1/TRBV3-2; CDR3: CASSPTSVSSYEQYF; DNA: TGTGCCAGCAGCCCCACTAGCGTTAGCTCCTACGAGCAGTACTTC
size: NA; J: TRBJ1-6; D: NA; V: TRBV12-3/TRBV12-4; CDR3: CASSFGGQSPLHF; DNA: TGTGCCAGCAGTTTTGGAGGGCAATCACCCCTCCACTTT
size: NA; J: TRBJ2-5; D: NA; V: TRBV5-1; CDR3: CASSHEEETQYF; DNA: TGCGCCAGCAGCCATGAAGAGGAGACCCAGTACTTC
size: NA; J: TRBJ2-7; D: TRBD1; V: TRBV2; CDR3: CASSRGTDDSLYEQYF; DNA: TGTGCCAGCAGTCGAGGGACAGACGACTCCCTCTACGAGCAGTACTTC
size: NA; J: TRBJ1-2; D: TRBD1; V: TRBV29-1; CDR3: CSVPRSGQGDYGYTF; DNA: TGCAGCGTTCCGAGGTCGGGACAGGGTGACTATGGCTACACCTTC
size: once; J: TRBJ2-7; D: TRBD2; V: TRBV5-1; CDR3: CASSLGTRGDYEQYF; DNA: TGCGCCAGCAGCTTGGGGACTAGGGGTGACTACGAGCAGTACTTC
size: NA; J: TRBJ1-1; D: NA; V: TRBV7-2; CDR3: CASTKLITVNTEAFF; DNA: TGTGCCAGTACGAAACTTATAACAGTGAACACTGAAGCTTTCTTT
size: NA; J: TRBJ1-2; D: NA; V: TRBV7-2; CDR3: CASSLIQTYGYTF; DNA: TGTGCCAGCAGCTTAATTCAGACATATGGCTACACCTTC
size: NA; J: TRBJ2-1; D: TRBD2; V: TRBV2; CDR3: CASSGGRAYNEQFF; DNA: TGTGCCAGCAGTGGCGGGAGGGCCTACAATGAGCAGTTCTTC
size: NA; J: TRBJ1-5; D: TRBD1; V: TRBV6-5; CDR3: CASSLRDRGRQPQHF; DNA: TGTGCCAGCAGTTTGCGGGACAGGGGGCGTCAGCCCCAGCATTTT
size: NA; J: TRBJ1-2; D: NA; V: TRBV5-6; CDR3: CASSSAGAPDNYGYTF; DNA: TGTGCCAGCAGCTCCGCAGGGGCGCCCGATAACTATGGCTACACCTTC
size: NA; J: TRBJ1-5; D: NA; V: TRBV19; CDR3: CASTAGSYQPQHF; DNA: TGTGCCAGTACCGCCGGGAGCTATCAGCCCCAGCATTTT
size: NA; J: TRBJ1-5; D: NA; V: TRBV30; CDR3: CAWSPQGYYKPQHF; DNA: TGTGCCTGGAGTCCCCAGGGTTACTATAAGCCCCAGCATTTT
size: NA; J: TRBJ2-5; D: TRBD1; V: TRBV28; CDR3: CASSLGTGLSGVETQYF; DNA: TGTGCCAGCAGTTTAGGGACAGGGTTGTCCGGAGTGGAGACCCAGTACTTC
size: once; J: TRBJ1-6; D: TRBD1; V: TRBV2; CDR3: CASTTTGGNSPLHF; DNA: TGTGCCAGCACTACGACAGGGGGAAATTCACCCCTCCACTTT
size: NA; J: TRBJ2-2; D: NA; V: TRBV7-9; CDR3: CASSWRAGELFF; DNA: TGTGCCAGCAGCTGGAGGGCCGGGGAGCTGTTTTTT
size: once; J: TRBJ2-3; D: TRBD2; V: TRBV5-4; CDR3: CASSPGLATDTQYF; DNA: TGTGCCAGCAGCCCAGGACTAGCCACAGATACGCAGTATTTT
size: once; J: TRBJ1-5; D: NA; V: TRBV6-2/TRBV6-3; CDR3: CASSLRRRSGEGRPQHF; DNA: TGTGCCAGCAGTTTACGGCGGAGGAGTGGGGAAGGTAGGCCCCAGCATTTT
size: NA; J: TRBJ1-1; D: TRBD1; V: TRBV28; CDR3: CASRNRGNTEAFF; DNA: TGTGCCAGCAGGAACAGGGGGAACACTGAAGCTTTCTTT
size: NA; J: TRBJ2-2; D: TRBD2; V: TRBV29-1; CDR3: CSVEVTGQRGGELFF; DNA: TGCAGCGTTGAAGTCACCGGCCAGCGGGGCGGGGAGCTGTTTTTT
size: NA; J: TRBJ1-2; D: NA; V: TRBV5-8; CDR3: CASSGRFVYTF; DNA: TGTGCCAGCAGCGGGAGGTTTGTCTACACCTTC
size: NA; J: TRBJ2-4; D: NA; V: TRBV29-1; CDR3: CSGGMGPAGTNIQYF; DNA: TGCAGCGGCGGGATGGGGCCGGCAGGGACGAACATTCAGTACTTC
size: NA; J: TRBJ1-3; D: TRBD1; V: TRBV7-3; CDR3: CASIPVSDRGPPFSGNTIYF; DNA: TGTGCCAGCATCCCTGTGTCAGACAGGGGGCCGCCTTTCTCTGGAAACACCATATATTTT
size: NA; J: TRBJ1-5; D: TRBD1; V: TRBV28; CDR3: CASSFPQGYFGQPQHF; DNA: TGTGCCAGCAGTTTCCCACAGGGGTATTTCGGACAGCCCCAGCATTTT
size: NA; J: TRBJ1-1; D: NA; V: TRBV28; CDR3: CASSLVEPEAFF; DNA: TGTGCCAGCAGCCTCGTGGAGCCTGAAGCTTTCTTT
size: NA; J: TRBJ2-7; D: TRBD1; V: TRBV2; CDR3: CASSWDRAVEQYF; DNA: TGTGCCAGCAGCTGGGACAGGGCCGTAGAGCAGTACTTC
size: NA; J: TRBJ2-5; D: TRBD1; V: TRBV2; CDR3: CASSVGQGVETQYF; DNA: TGTGCCAGCAGCGTCGGCCAGGGGGTGGAGACCCAGTACTTC
size: NA; J: TRBJ1-2; D: NA; V: TRBV5-1; CDR3: CASGLVSSYGYTF; DNA: TGCGCCAGCGGGCTCGTCAGCTCCTATGGCTACACCTTC
size: NA; J: TRBJ1-2; D: NA; V: TRBV12-3/TRBV12-4; CDR3: CASSRQVYGYTF; DNA: TGTGCCAGCAGTCGACAGGTCTATGGCTACACCTTC
size: once; J: TRBJ1-1; D: NA; V: TRBV9; CDR3: CASSVNVRATEAFF; DNA: TGTGCCAGCAGCGTAAATGTCAGGGCCACTGAAGCTTTCTTT
size: NA; J: TRBJ2-1; D: TRBD2; V: TRBV5-1; CDR3: CASSVPAGTIHDEQFF; DNA: TGCGCCAGCAGCGTCCCGGCCGGGACTATACATGATGAGCAGTTCTTC
size: NA; J: TRBJ1-1; D: NA; V: TRBV18; CDR3: CASSPLQAGRRTEAFF; DNA: TGTGCCAGCTCACCACTCCAGGCAGGGCGGAGAACTGAAGCTTTCTTT
size: NA; J: TRBJ2-1; D: TRBD1; V: TRBV10-3; CDR3: CAISESRYRGLSNEQFF; DNA: TGTGCCATCAGTGAGTCTCGGTACAGGGGGCTTTCCAATGAGCAGTTCTTC
size: NA; J: TRBJ1-1; D: TRBD1; V: TRBV25-1; CDR3: CASSDRGPTEAFF; DNA: TGTGCCAGCAGTGATAGGGGGCCGACTGAAGCTTTCTTT
size: few; J: TRBJ1-5; D: NA; V: TRBV18; CDR3: CASSPGHRQGQPQHF; DNA: TGTGCCAGCTCACCCGGACACCGCCAAGGTCAGCCCCAGCATTTT
size: NA; J: TRBJ1-4; D: TRBD1; V: TRBV6-1; CDR3: CASSEARGRIGGFF; DNA: TGTGCCAGCAGTGAGGCCAGGGGGCGAATAGGGGGGTTTTTT
size: NA; J: TRBJ1-1; D: NA; V: TRBV20-1; CDR3: CSASREAFF; DNA: TGCAGTGCTAGCCGGGAGGCTTTCTTT
size: NA; J: TRBJ1-6; D: NA; V: TRBV28; CDR3: CASLVSSYNSPLHF; DNA: TGTGCCTCTCTAGTCTCCTCCTATAATTCACCCCTCCACTTT
size: NA; J: TRBJ2-5; D: NA; V: TRBV7-2; CDR3: CASSPGRGAGTQYF; DNA: TGTGCCAGCAGTCCAGGGCGCGGGGCTGGGACCCAGTACTTC
size: NA; J: TRBJ1-4; D: TRBD1; V: TRBV29-1; CDR3: CSVGNKPGQTSPKLFF; DNA: TGCAGCGTTGGGAACAAACCGGGACAGACTTCCCCAAAACTGTTTTTT
size: NA; J: TRBJ1-5; D: NA; V: TRBV6-5; CDR3: CASSLTGYTGNQPQHF; DNA: TGTGCCAGCAGTTTAACAGGTTATACGGGCAATCAGCCCCAGCATTTT
size: few; J: TRBJ2-5; D: NA; V: TRBV5-1; CDR3: CASNSLNSETQYF; DNA: TGCGCCAGCAACTCGCTAAACTCGGAGACCCAGTACTTC
size: NA; J: TRBJ1-5; D: NA; V: TRBV2; CDR3: CASRNRTALNQPQHF; DNA: TGTGCCAGCAGGAACCGGACAGCGCTCAATCAGCCCCAGCATTTT
size: NA; J: TRBJ1-4; D: NA; V: TRBV6-1; CDR3: CASSEESAGRSISATNEKLFF; DNA: TGTGCCAGCAGTGAAGAGTCAGCCGGCAGGTCGATTTCTGCAACTAATGAAAAACTGTTTTTT
size: NA; J: TRBJ2-2; D: NA; V: TRBV18; CDR3: CASSPGLLINTGELFF; DNA: TGTGCCAGCTCACCGGGACTCCTTATAAACACCGGGGAGCTGTTTTTT
size: NA; J: TRBJ1-5; D: NA; V: TRBV19; CDR3: CASSIGGSPMPQHF; DNA: TGTGCCAGTAGTATAGGAGGCAGCCCCATGCCCCAGCATTTT
size: NA; J: TRBJ1-1; D: NA; V: TRBV3-1/TRBV3-2; CDR3: CASSLREEGTEAFF; DNA: TGTGCCAGCAGCCTGAGGGAAGAGGGCACTGAAGCTTTCTTT
size: NA; J: TRBJ1-1; D: NA; V: TRBV12-3/TRBV12-4; CDR3: CASSSTTRAFF; DNA: TGTGCCAGCAGTTCAACGACAAGGGCTTTCTTT
size: few; J: TRBJ2-7; D: NA; V: TRBV7-2; CDR3: CASTQGAGYEQYF; DNA: TGTGCCAGCACCCAAGGTGCGGGCTACGAGCAGTACTTC
size: NA; J: TRBJ2-1; D: TRBD2; V: TRBV5-1; CDR3: CASSLTPTSGGAPNEQFF; DNA: TGCGCCAGCAGCTTGACCCCAACTAGCGGGGGGGCCCCAAATGAGCAGTTCTTC
size: NA; J: TRBJ2-5; D: TRBD1; V: TRBV7-2; CDR3: CASSLQTGGGETQYF; DNA: TGTGCCAGCAGCCTACAGACAGGGGGAGGAGAGACCCAGTACTTC
size: NA; J: TRBJ1-1; D: TRBD1; V: TRBV7-3; CDR3: CASSINGGGGRAEAFF; DNA: TGTGCCAGCAGCATCAACGGTGGAGGGGGCAGGGCTGAAGCTTTCTTT
size: NA; J: TRBJ2-3; D: TRBD1; V: TRBV9; CDR3: CASSDRQGDSTDTQYF; DNA: TGTGCCAGCAGCGATCGACAGGGGGACAGCACAGATACGCAGTATTTT
size: NA; J: TRBJ2-2; D: NA; V: TRBV5-4; CDR3: CASSPGTRRNTGELFF; DNA: TGTGCCAGCAGCCCCGGGACTCGACGAAACACCGGGGAGCTGTTTTTT
size: NA; J: TRBJ1-1; D: TRBD1; V: TRBV19; CDR3: CASRVRGQTNTEAFF; DNA: TGTGCCAGTAGGGTTAGGGGGCAAACGAACACTGAAGCTTTCTTT
size: NA; J: TRBJ1-4; D: TRBD1; V: TRBV6-5; CDR3: CASSYSDRDDEKLFF; DNA: TGTGCCAGCAGTTACTCGGACAGGGACGATGAAAAACTGTTTTTT
size: NA; J: TRBJ2-5; D: TRBD2; V: TRBV27; CDR3: CASSLSFGTKRGGWKETQYF; DNA: TGTGCCAGCAGTTTATCGTTCGGAACTAAACGGGGGGGTTGGAAAGAGACCCAGTACTTC
size: NA; J: TRBJ2-7; D: NA; V: TRBV3-1/TRBV3-2; CDR3: CASSLRTFEQYF; DNA: TGTGCCAGCAGCCTAAGGACTTTCGAGCAGTACTTC